This T cell receptor beta chain was retrieved from a study of cytomegalovirus exposure and HLA in healthy donors. V gave up 10 bases and J gave up 3 bases, with 15 bases separating them. The length of the CDR3 is 13 residues. Germline CDR1 reads ENHRY; CDR2 reads SYGVKD. The PCR had 60 Vbeta and 13 Jbeta primers. Data came from immunoSEQ multiplex PCR; TCRdb stores just in-frame clones and leaves some out. Here the sample spans some 98,000 clones, under 70% being singletons. The rearrangement joins TRBV10-3 to TRBJ1-1, with D possibly being TRBD1 (5 bases). The origin of this receptor is a man aged 45-60 years in good health and CMV-seronegative. Specimen: PBMCs. CDR3 protein: CATTGTGDTEAFF. The CDR3 DNA reads TGTGCCACAACGGGTACGGGGGACACTGAAGCTTTCTTT.